This T cell receptor (beta chain) was sequenced during a study of spatial heterogeneity in lung cancer (dated by TCRdb to between 2017 and 2020). For the study in its entirety: Beta-chain transcripts were consistently detected in greater numbers than alpha-chain transcripts, which likely reflected higher beta-chain transcript abundance. In the raw uncorrected reads, each unique combination of TCR and UMI appeared on average more than ten times. TCR repertoire features were related to nonsynonymous mutation counts determined by whole-exome sequencing of tumor tissue. In non-small cell lung cancer, the study quantitatively compared TCR alpha and beta repertoires across several tumor regions, matched nontumor lung, and blood. At surgery, hundreds of tumor regions, 61 to 65 matched nontumor lung samples and 45 to 60 PBMC samples were TCR-sequenced for both alpha and beta chains.

Results the study describes overall, beyond this receptor: Confirming at a functional level the hypothesis that regional TCRs recognize regional mutations was considered to require additional single-cell paired TCR alpha and beta sequencing.

The library was produced with 5' RACE. Sequenced using a NextSeq 500. To allow correction of PCR and sequencing errors, the TCR library protocol tagged every TCR cDNA molecule with a unique molecular identifier. The paper's data handling went like this. TCR identification, UMI-based error correction and CDR3 extraction were all carried out with Decombinator tools. TCRs above a frequency of 2 per 1,000, corresponding to the top 1% of the tumor frequency distribution, were defined as expanded. Renyi diversity was computed with the R vegan package after each repertoire had been subsampled 100 times to 5,000 TCRs. CDR3 similarity networks were built from amino acid triplet string-kernel similarity, with CDR3s being connected when pairwise similarity was above 0.82. The raw public reads went through TCRdb reprocessing: fastp at Q25, MiXCR clone calling, in-frame beta chains kept. Entries are consolidated by CDR3 protein sequence, retaining the most common genes and DNA. The V and J calls were not made by the authors but by TCRdb's processing. Here the sample has 1,500 to 2,000 distinct CDR3 sequences; 9.5% to 15% occur a single time. The ten biggest clones cover around 12% of the sample.

Compared with the rest of its sample, this clonotype is medium-sized (0.01 to 0.1%). Its antigen remains unidentified. No qualities accompany the bases; no much larger clone lies one base away. This specimen's time point label, interpreted: sample taken at primary tumor resection. The donors were some 76 patients from the lung TRACERx cohort who had early-stage, untreated non-small cell lung cancer. Without any cell sorting, TCR sequencing was performed on whole RNA extracted either from tumor and nontumor lung tissue or from cryopreserved PBMC samples. Only patients for whom sufficient RNA was available from at least two tumor regions were selected for TCR sequencing. Tumor and adjacent nontumor lung specimens were reviewed by a lung pathologist before selection. The CDR3, from cysteine to phenylalanine, totals 15 residues. The sequence is cut down to CDR3 DNA, 45 bases in frame from base 1. CDR1 and CDR2 (SGHVS, FQNEAQ) derive from the germline V gene. V is pared back by 2 bases and J by 7 bases, with 14 bases lying between the germline termini.

The receptor chain draws on TRBV7-8 and TRBJ2-2; the D gene is not confidently resolved. Sequencing was performed on normal lung tissue next to the tumor, taken at surgery. The receptor comes from a female donor with early-stage non-small cell lung cancer. The CDR3 corresponds to CASSLRGQSIGELFF. The DNA reads as follows: TGTGCCAGCAGCTTACGAGGCCAATCAATCGGGGAGCTGTTTTTT.